Listed below are T cell receptor beta chains from one sample, sequenced in a study of T cell responses to AZD1222 COVID-19 vaccine. Using immunoSEQ multiplex PCR, the repertoire was profiled, and TCRdb retains in-frame clones only, with some absent. This table holds some 140,000 clones, roughly nine tenths found once. The material sequenced was peripheral blood, taken on day 0 of MenACWY control vaccination. The receptor set was obtained from an adult in good health. Both conserved end residues are part of each CDR3. D genes are given only for firm matches. Size values are once, few and many counts, or a class for expanded clones, and some rows have none.

D	J	V	size	CDR3	DNA
NA	TRBJ1-1	TRBV19	NA	CASSIFGTEAFF	TGTGCCAGTAGTATATTCGGGACTGAAGCTTTCTTT
NA	TRBJ1-1	TRBV5-1	NA	CASRFDGTENTEAFF	TGCGCCAGCCGCTTCGACGGGACGGAGAACACTGAAGCTTTCTTT
NA	TRBJ1-5	TRBV24-1	NA	CATSDARALGDQPQHF	TGTGCCACCAGTGATGCCCGGGCCCTGGGAGATCAGCCCCAGCATTTT
TRBD1	TRBJ1-2	TRBV15	NA	CATRRGTGQGYTF	TGTGCCACCAGGAGAGGGACAGGGCAGGGCTACACCTTC
NA	TRBJ1-1	TRBV10-3	NA	CAISEAARGTEAFF	TGTGCCATCAGTGAAGCGGCGCGGGGGACTGAAGCTTTCTTT
TRBD1	TRBJ2-4	TRBV28	once	CASRGQGGLNIQYF	TGTGCCAGCAGAGGACAGGGGGGGCTAAACATTCAGTACTTC
NA	TRBJ1-2	TRBV19	NA	CASSIDSYGYTF	TGTGCCAGTAGTATCGACAGCTATGGCTACACCTTC
TRBD2	TRBJ2-3	TRBV5-1	NA	CASSLEGSGRAPADTQYF	TGCGCCAGCAGCTTGGAAGGTAGCGGGAGGGCCCCGGCAGATACGCAGTATTTT
NA	TRBJ2-5	TRBV21-1	NA	CASSNLRNRQGEERRGHRETQYF	TGTGCCAGCAGCAATTTGCGAAACAGGCAGGGAGAGGAGCGGAGAGGGCACCGAGAGACCCAGTACTTC
NA	TRBJ2-5	TRBV30	once	CAWSEQQGRETQYF	TGTGCCTGGAGTGAACAACAGGGAAGGGAGACCCAGTACTTC
TRBD2	TRBJ2-1	TRBV3-1/TRBV3-2	NA	CASSPGLAGGYEQFF	TGTGCCAGCAGCCCCGGACTAGCGGGAGGCTATGAGCAGTTCTTC
NA	TRBJ1-1	TRBV10-3	few	CAIRGRDTEAFF	TGTGCCATCAGGGGGCGGGACACTGAAGCTTTCTTT
NA	TRBJ2-2	TRBV19	NA	CASSRRPGANTGELFF	TGTGCCAGTAGTAGAAGACCCGGGGCGAACACCGGGGAGCTGTTTTTT
NA	TRBJ2-7	TRBV6-5	once	CASSYQPQYSYEQYF	TGTGCCAGCAGTTACCAACCGCAGTACTCCTACGAGCAGTACTTC
NA	TRBJ1-5	TRBV27	NA	CASSFDGESNQPQHF	TGTGCCAGCAGTTTCGACGGAGAATCCAATCAGCCCCAGCATTTT
NA	TRBJ1-5	TRBV6-5	NA	CASSYSVQANQPQHF	TGTGCCAGCAGTTACTCAGTACAGGCGAATCAGCCCCAGCATTTT
TRBD1	TRBJ1-5	TRBV10-3	NA	CAISEFGTGYSNQPQHF	TGTGCCATCAGTGAGTTTGGGACAGGCTATAGCAATCAGCCCCAGCATTTT
NA	TRBJ2-2	TRBV11-3	NA	CASSLGRDFTGELFF	TGTGCCAGCAGCTTAGGACGGGATTTCACCGGGGAGCTGTTTTTT
TRBD1	TRBJ2-7	TRBV19	once	CATRPGQFYEQYF	TGTGCCACCCGACCGGGACAGTTCTACGAGCAGTACTTC
TRBD1	TRBJ1-1	TRBV7-9	NA	CASSLVVGTVAEAFF	TGTGCCAGCAGCTTAGTGGTGGGGACAGTCGCTGAAGCTTTCTTT
TRBD2	TRBJ2-7	TRBV19	NA	CASSIGLAGIYEQYF	TGTGCCAGTAGTATAGGACTAGCGGGAATCTACGAGCAGTACTTC
NA	TRBJ1-6	TRBV5-1	NA	CASSLGQRNSPLHF	TGCGCCAGCAGTCTCGGACAGAGGAATTCACCCCTCCACTTT
TRBD1	TRBJ1-6	TRBV25-1	few	CASSDPGQYNSPLHF	TGTGCCAGCAGTGACCCGGGACAGTATAATTCACCCCTCCACTTT
NA	TRBJ1-2	TRBV27	NA	CASRPPGLGGYTF	TGTGCCAGCAGGCCCCCAGGGCTAGGTGGCTACACCTTC
TRBD1	TRBJ2-1	TRBV19	NA	CASSELPGQGYNEQFF	TGTGCCAGTAGTGAATTGCCGGGACAGGGGTACAATGAGCAGTTCTTC
NA	TRBJ1-1	TRBV7-9	NA	CASRRGGSKAFF	TGTGCCAGCAGACGGGGGGGATCCAAAGCTTTCTTT
TRBD1	TRBJ2-2	TRBV6-5	NA	CASQDRGRGGELFF	TGTGCCAGCCAGGACAGGGGGCGCGGCGGGGAGCTGTTTTTT
TRBD2	TRBJ2-1	TRBV9	NA	CASSPSGTSGDNEQFF	TGTGCCAGCAGCCCCTCCGGGACTAGCGGGGACAATGAGCAGTTCTTC
TRBD2	TRBJ2-3	TRBV30	NA	CAWFSGRVSDTQYF	TGTGCCTGGTTCAGCGGGAGGGTCTCAGATACGCAGTATTTT
TRBD1	TRBJ2-2	TRBV11-2	NA	CASSLDRAVTGELFF	TGTGCCAGCAGCCTAGACAGGGCGGTCACCGGGGAGCTGTTTTTT
TRBD2	TRBJ2-7	TRBV7-2	few	CASSTSPTSGVSYEQYF	TGTGCCAGCAGCACATCCCCAACTAGCGGGGTCTCCTACGAGCAGTACTTC
NA	TRBJ1-1	TRBV30	NA	CAWSDVGTEAFF	TGTGCCTGGAGTGATGTGGGCACTGAAGCTTTCTTT
TRBD1	TRBJ1-5	TRBV4-2	NA	CASSQDLSGQVNQPQHF	TGTGCCAGCAGCCAAGATCTTAGCGGACAGGTCAATCAGCCCCAGCATTTT
TRBD2	TRBJ2-5	TRBV2	NA	CASSVTGGSGETQYF	TGTGCCAGCAGTGTGACGGGGGGTAGCGGAGAGACCCAGTACTTC
TRBD2	TRBJ2-7	TRBV10-2	once	CASSLLAGEGVYEQYF	TGCGCCAGCAGCTTACTAGCGGGAGAGGGGGTCTACGAGCAGTACTTC
TRBD2	TRBJ2-3	TRBV29-1	NA	CNVDLAGGDTQYF	TGCAACGTTGATCTAGCGGGGGGAGATACGCAGTATTTT
NA	TRBJ1-6	TRBV5-1	NA	CASSLGVIGNSPLHF	TGCGCCAGCTCCCTGGGGGTCATAGGAAATTCACCCCTCCACTTT
NA	TRBJ1-3	TRBV18	NA	CASSPPRQPEGYRNTIYF	TGTGCCAGCTCACCCCCGAGGCAGCCGGAGGGATACCGAAACACCATATATTTT
TRBD1	TRBJ1-2	TRBV29-1	NA	CSVSDRGNYGYTF	TGCAGCGTTTCTGACAGGGGGAACTATGGCTACACCTTC
NA	TRBJ1-4	TRBV5-5	NA	CASSLARRTATNEKLFF	TGTGCCAGCAGCTTGGCTCGGCGGACTGCAACTAATGAAAAACTGTTTTTT
NA	TRBJ2-1	TRBV6-4	NA	CASSAFISGSSYNEQFF	TGTGCCAGCAGTGCATTCATTTCGGGGAGCTCCTACAATGAGCAGTTCTTC
TRBD1	TRBJ1-6	TRBV5-1	NA	CASGQADSPLHF	TGCGCCAGCGGACAGGCGGATTCACCCCTCCACTTT
TRBD1	TRBJ2-7	TRBV19	NA	CASSVWDRAGEQYF	TGTGCCAGTAGTGTCTGGGACAGGGCGGGCGAGCAGTACTTC
NA	TRBJ2-7	TRBV5-5	few	CASSPGIWNEQYF	TGTGCCAGCAGCCCGGGAATTTGGAACGAGCAGTACTTC
TRBD2	TRBJ2-3	TRBV6-6	NA	CASRTLAESTDTQYF	TGTGCCAGCAGGACACTAGCGGAAAGCACAGATACGCAGTATTTT
NA	TRBJ2-3	TRBV9	NA	CASSVVGSVATDTQYF	TGTGCCAGCAGCGTAGTGGGTAGCGTAGCCACAGATACGCAGTATTTT
NA	TRBJ2-5	TRBV14	NA	CASSQEEGSGLSQETQYF	TGTGCCAGCAGCCAAGAAGAAGGGAGCGGGCTCTCCCAAGAGACCCAGTACTTC
NA	TRBJ2-6	TRBV2	NA	CASRSYLDSGANVLTF	TGTGCCAGCAGGTCCTACTTAGACTCTGGGGCCAACGTCCTGACTTTC
NA	TRBJ1-2	TRBV4-1	NA	CASSQLAGNYGYTF	TGCGCCAGCAGCCAGCTCGCAGGGAACTATGGCTACACCTTC
NA	TRBJ2-3	TRBV6-5	NA	CASTNPSGADTQYF	TGTGCCAGCACCAACCCGTCGGGGGCAGATACGCAGTATTTT
NA	TRBJ1-5	TRBV6-5	NA	CASSYGGEGQPQHF	TGTGCCAGCAGTTACGGCGGGGAAGGCCAGCCCCAGCATTTT
NA	TRBJ2-7	TRBV27	NA	CASSFDRGLSEQYF	TGTGCCAGCAGTTTTGATAGGGGTCTGTCCGAGCAGTACTTC
NA	TRBJ1-4	TRBV3-1/TRBV3-2	NA	CASSPEAIGGKLFF	TGTGCCAGCAGCCCCGAGGCCATAGGTGGAAAACTGTTTTTT
NA	TRBJ1-3	TRBV2	once	CASSEAWGNTIYF	TGTGCCAGCAGTGAAGCCTGGGGAAACACCATATATTTT
TRBD1	TRBJ1-1	TRBV6-5	NA	CASRRKGAPEAFF	TGTGCCAGCAGACGAAAGGGGGCCCCTGAAGCTTTCTTT
NA	TRBJ2-1	TRBV5-4	NA	CASSLWQSPYNEQFF	TGTGCCAGCAGCTTGTGGCAGTCTCCCTACAATGAGCAGTTCTTC
TRBD1	TRBJ1-1	TRBV7-9	NA	CASSSTGEGEAFF	TGTGCCAGCAGTTCGACAGGGGAAGGTGAAGCTTTCTTT
NA	TRBJ1-4	TRBV29-1	once	CSYTAGVDEKLFF	TGCAGCTATACGGCAGGGGTTGATGAAAAACTGTTTTTT
NA	TRBJ1-5	TRBV27	NA	CASSLFLGGNQPQHF	TGTGCCAGCAGTTTATTCCTTGGTGGCAATCAGCCCCAGCATTTT
NA	TRBJ2-6	TRBV5-1	NA	CASSLAGDTISGANVLTF	TGCGCCAGCAGCTTGGCCGGGGACACCATCTCTGGGGCCAACGTCCTGACTTTC